This TCR beta chain was captured by sequencing in a study of shared clonotypes between healthy human individuals. In the study overall: A couple of female and three male donors aged 18 to 49 were enrolled.

The assay was immunoSEQ multiplex PCR, and TCRdb's table has in-frame clones only and misses some. This repertoire shows about 2 million clones, about 95% found once; its top ten account for 0.13%. CDR1 is SNHLY, CDR2 FYNNEI, per germline. Between the trimmed V and J ends, which lost 5 bases and 4 bases, there was a span of 8 bases. CDR3 length: 12 amino acids. This TCR was sampled from a man between 18 and 29 years old in good health. The chain has TRBV2 and TRBJ1-2; unclear D gene. The sample was naive CD4+ T cells sorted from blood. As for subset: CD45RA+ positively selected. CDR3 sequence (DNA): TGTGCCAGCAGTAAAGACCTCTATGGCTACACCTTC. Protein sequence: CASSKDLYGYTF.